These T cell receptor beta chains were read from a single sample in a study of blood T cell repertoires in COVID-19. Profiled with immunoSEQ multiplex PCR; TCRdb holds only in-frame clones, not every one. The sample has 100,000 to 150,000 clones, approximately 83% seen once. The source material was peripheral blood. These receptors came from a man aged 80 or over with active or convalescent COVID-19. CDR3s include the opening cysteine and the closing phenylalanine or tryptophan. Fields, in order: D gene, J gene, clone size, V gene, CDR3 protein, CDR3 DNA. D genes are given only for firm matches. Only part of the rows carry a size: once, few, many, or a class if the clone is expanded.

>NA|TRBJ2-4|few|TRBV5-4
CASSLDLALAKNIQYF
TGTGCCAGCAGCTTGGATCTAGCGTTAGCCAAAAACATTCAGTACTTC
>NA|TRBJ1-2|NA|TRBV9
CASSGSRGYGYTF
TGTGCCAGCAGCGGAAGCAGAGGGTATGGCTACACCTTC
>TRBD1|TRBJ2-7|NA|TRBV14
CASSQGMGQGHYEQYF
TGTGCCAGCAGCCAAGGTATGGGACAGGGTCACTACGAGCAGTACTTC
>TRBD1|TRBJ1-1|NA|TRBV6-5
CASRSRGPMNAEAFF
TGTGCCAGCAGATCCAGGGGGCCCATGAACGCTGAAGCTTTCTTT
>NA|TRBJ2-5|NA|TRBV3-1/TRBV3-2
CASSQSIRGETQYF
TGTGCCAGCAGCCAATCGATCCGCGGAGAGACCCAGTACTTC
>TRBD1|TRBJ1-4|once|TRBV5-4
CASSIGQGATNEKLFF
TGTGCCAGCAGCATCGGACAGGGCGCAACTAATGAAAAACTGTTTTTT
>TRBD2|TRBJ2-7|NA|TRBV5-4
CASSFEAGNYEQYF
TGTGCCAGCAGCTTTGAAGCGGGGAATTACGAGCAGTACTTC
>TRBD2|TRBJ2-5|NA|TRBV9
CASSAGTSGYQETQYF
TGTGCCAGCAGCGCCGGGACTAGCGGCTACCAAGAGACCCAGTACTTC
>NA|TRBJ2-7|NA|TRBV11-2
CASSLESVGHYEQYF
TGTGCCAGCAGCTTAGAGTCAGTGGGGCACTACGAGCAGTACTTC
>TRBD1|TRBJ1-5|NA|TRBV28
CASSLSGGGRPQHF
TGTGCCAGCAGTTTATCAGGGGGTGGGAGGCCCCAGCATTTT
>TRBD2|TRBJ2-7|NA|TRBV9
CASSPLAGIEEQYF
TGTGCCAGCAGCCCCCTAGCGGGAATAGAAGAGCAGTACTTC
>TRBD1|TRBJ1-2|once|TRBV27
CASSLQGVVGGYTF
TGTGCCAGCAGTTTACAGGGGGTTGTGGGCGGCTACACCTTC
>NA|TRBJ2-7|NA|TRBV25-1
CASSEYGSSYEQYF
TGTGCCAGCAGTGAATACGGTAGTTCCTACGAGCAGTACTTC
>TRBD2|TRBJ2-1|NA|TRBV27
CASSSPSGGAFVEQFF
TGTGCCAGCAGTTCCCCTAGCGGGGGGGCCTTTGTTGAGCAGTTCTTC
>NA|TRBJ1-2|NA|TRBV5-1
CASSTQGYGYTF
TGCGCCAGCAGCACACAGGGCTATGGCTACACCTTC
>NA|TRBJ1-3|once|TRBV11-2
CASSLVGGSSGNTIYF
TGTGCCAGCAGCTTAGTGGGCGGGTCCTCTGGAAACACCATATATTTT
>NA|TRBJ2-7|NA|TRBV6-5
CAGSDGSSYEQYF
TGTGCCGGGTCAGACGGGAGCTCCTACGAGCAGTACTTC
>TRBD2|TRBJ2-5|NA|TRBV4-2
CASSQEASGYQETQYF
TGTGCCAGCAGCCAAGAGGCTAGCGGCTACCAAGAGACCCAGTACTTC
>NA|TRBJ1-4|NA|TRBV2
CASSRERGSANEKLFF
TGTGCCAGCAGCCGCGAGCGCGGTTCGGCTAATGAAAAACTGTTTTTT
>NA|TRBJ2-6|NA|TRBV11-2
CASSKHHSGANVLTF
TGTGCCAGCAGTAAGCACCACTCTGGGGCCAACGTCCTGACTTTC